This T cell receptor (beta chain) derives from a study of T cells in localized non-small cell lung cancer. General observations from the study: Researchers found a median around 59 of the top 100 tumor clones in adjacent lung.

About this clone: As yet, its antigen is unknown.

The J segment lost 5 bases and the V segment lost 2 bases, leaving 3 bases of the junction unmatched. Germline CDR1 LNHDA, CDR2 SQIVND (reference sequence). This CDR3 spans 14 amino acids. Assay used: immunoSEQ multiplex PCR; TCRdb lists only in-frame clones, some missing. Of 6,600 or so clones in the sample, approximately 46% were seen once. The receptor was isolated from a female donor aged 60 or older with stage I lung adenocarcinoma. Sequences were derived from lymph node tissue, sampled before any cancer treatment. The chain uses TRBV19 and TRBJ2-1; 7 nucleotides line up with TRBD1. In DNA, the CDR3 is TGTGCCAGTAGTATACGGGGACAGAACAATGAGCAGTTCTTC. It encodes CASSIRGQNNEQFF.